The present T cell receptor beta chain was sequenced within a study of blood T cell repertoires in COVID-19. Study background: COVID-19 samples collected from the United States, Italy and Spain covered acute and convalescent phases.

In the source study's methods: Reference gene primers were amplified, and this amplification served to estimate nucleated cell counts. Sequencing used immunoSEQ multiplex PCR; TCRdb keeps in-frame clones, though not all of them. That table gives V, J and clone size, and the DNA gave D and trimming. This table has hundreds of thousands of clones, around 80% appearing once. Trimming took 0 bases from V and 0 from J, leaving 13 bases between them. The CDR3 is 17 amino acids. The germline gives CDR1 SGDLS, CDR2 YYNGEE. This TCR was sampled from a man aged 25-45 years with active or convalescent COVID-19. Sequenced sample: peripheral blood. The gene calls are TRBV9 and TRBJ1-3; weak D call: TRBD1 (6 bases). This CDR3 reads CASSVAGQPTSGNTIYF. Here the CDR3 DNA reads TGTGCCAGCAGCGTAGCCGGACAGCCGACCTCTGGAAACACCATATATTTT.